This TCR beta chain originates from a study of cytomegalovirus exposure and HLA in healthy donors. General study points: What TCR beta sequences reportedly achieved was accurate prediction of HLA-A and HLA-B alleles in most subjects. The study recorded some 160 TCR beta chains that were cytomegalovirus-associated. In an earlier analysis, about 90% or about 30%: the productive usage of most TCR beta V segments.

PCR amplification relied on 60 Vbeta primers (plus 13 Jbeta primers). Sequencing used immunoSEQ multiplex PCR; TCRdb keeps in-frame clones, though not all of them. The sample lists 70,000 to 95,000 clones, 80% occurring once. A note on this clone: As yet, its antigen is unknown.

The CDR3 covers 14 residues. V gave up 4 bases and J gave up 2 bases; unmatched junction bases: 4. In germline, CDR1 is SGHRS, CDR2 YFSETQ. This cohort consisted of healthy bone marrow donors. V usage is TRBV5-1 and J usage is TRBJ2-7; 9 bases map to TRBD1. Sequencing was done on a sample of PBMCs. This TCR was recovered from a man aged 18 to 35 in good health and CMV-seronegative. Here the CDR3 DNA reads TGCGCCAGCAGCAGACAGGGGGGAGCCTACGAGCAGTACTTC. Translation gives CASSRQGGAYEQYF.